The 32 T cell receptor beta chains below all came from one sample that was sequenced in a study of cytomegalovirus exposure and HLA in healthy donors. It was with 60 Vbeta and 13 Jbeta primers that the PCR ran. This table comes from immunoSEQ multiplex PCR, and its TCRdb copy is limited to in-frame clones, with some not included. The sample lists approximately 70,000 clones, approximately 80% occurring once. Sequencing input: PBMCs. These TCRs come from a woman aged 30 to 39 in good health and CMV-seronegative.

The chain joins TRBV28 to TRBJ1-1; 9 positions match TRBD1. The CDR3 extends over 17 amino acids. Trimming cost V 5 bases and J 3 bases; bases outside gene matches: 13. Per germline, CDR1 MDHEN and CDR2 SYDVKM. The CDR3 is CASSLPGQGNDHTEAFF. The CDR3 nucleotides are TGTGCCAGCAGTCTACCGGGACAGGGAAACGATCACACTGAAGCTTTCTTT.

Here the CDR3 reads CASSVDRDYEQYF. The CDR3 nucleotides are TGTGCCAGCAGTGTAGACAGGGACTACGAGCAGTACTTC. J is TRBJ2-7 and V is TRBV6-5; TRBD1 matches at 7 bases. The CDR3 spans 13 residues. V gave up 5 bases and J gave up 3 bases; unmatched junction bases: 4. Germline loops: CDR1 MNHEY, CDR2 SVGAGI.

The chain links TRBV6-5 to TRBJ2-5; 9 bases line up with TRBD1. In germline, CDR1 is MNHEY, CDR2 SVGAGI. The junction had 9 bases not matched to a gene; V was cut back by 5 bases and J by 5 bases. This CDR3 is built from 15 residues. The CDR3 bases are TGTGCCAGCAGTCAGAAACAGGGGGCCTGGGAGACCCAGTACTTC. Protein product: CASSQKQGAWETQYF.

The sample holds one count of this clone. This chain connects TRBV2 to TRBJ1-3; D is undetermined. The germline V gene encodes CDR1 SNHLY and CDR2 FYNNEI. The CDR3 has 13 residues. Trimming shortened V by 9 bases and J by 0 bases, and 9 bases separated the two germline ends. In nucleotides, the CDR3 is TGTGCCAGAGTCGAGATCTCTGGAAACACCATATATTTT. Translation gives CARVEISGNTIYF.

This clone was picked up one time. The chain combines TRBV11-3 with TRBJ2-5; D perhaps matches TRBD1 (6 bases). Trimming stripped 5 bases from V and 5 bases from J, with 9 bases between. The V gene's germline CDR1 is SGHNT and CDR2 YENEEA. The CDR3 totals 12 residues. This CDR3 is CASSRQEETQYF. In nucleotides, the CDR3 is TGTGCCAGCAGCCGACAGGAGGAGACCCAGTACTTC. Looking up the rest from reference TRBV11-3 and TRBJ2-5 gives the full variable domain: EAGVVQSPRYKIIEKKQPVAFWCNPISGHNTLYWYLQNLGQGPELLIRYENEEAVDDSQLPKDRFSAERLKGVDSTLKIQPAELGDSAVYLCASSRQEETQYFGPGTRLLVL.

CDR3 in amino acids: CASSLGGGLASGANVLTF. CDR3 DNA sequence: TGTGCCAGCAGCTTGGGGGGGGGCTTAGCCTCTGGGGCCAACGTCCTGACTTTC. The chain has TRBV5-4 and TRBJ2-6, with D perhaps matching TRBD2 (7 bases). This CDR3 region has 18 residues. The germline CDR1 and CDR2 sequences are SGHNT and YYREEE (reference sequence). V lost 0 bases, J lost 0 bases, and 13 bases lay in between.

This clone was seen a few times. The chain couples TRBV5-1 to TRBJ1-1, with 8 positions matching TRBD1. The ends lost 4 bases at V and 7 bases at J; junction bases unmatched: 9. This CDR3 is built from 14 residues. CDR1 is SGHRS and CDR2 is YFSETQ in the germline V gene. Here the CDR3 reads CASSVDRGGSEAFF. For the CDR3, the DNA is TGCGCCAGCAGCGTCGACAGGGGAGGGAGTGAAGCTTTCTTT.

V gene TRBV5-6 combines with J gene TRBJ2-1, with TRBD1 identical over 7 bases. The CDR3 runs to 15 residues. Trimming removed 3 bases from V and 7 bases from J; junction bases left unmatched: 10. The germline V gene encodes CDR1 SGHDT and CDR2 YYEEEE. This CDR3 reads CASSSTGQVGNEQFF. As DNA, the CDR3 is TGTGCCAGCAGCTCGACCGGACAGGTTGGGAATGAGCAGTTCTTC.

This clone has more than one count but fewer than ten. The chain uses TRBV5-6 and TRBJ1-2; weak D call: TRBD1 (6 bases). Per germline, CDR1 SGHDT and CDR2 YYEEEE. Trimming pared 0 bases from V and 4 bases from J, leaving 16 bases between. This CDR3 region has 16 residues. The CDR3 DNA sequence: TGTGCCAGCAGCTTGGTGGGGAGCAGGGGAAGCTATGGCTACACCTTC. It specifies CASSLVGSRGSYGYTF.

V and J are TRBV13 and TRBJ2-3; 7 bases fit TRBD2. The germline V gene encodes CDR1 PRHDT and CDR2 FYEKMQ (reference sequence). The trim removed 0 bases at V and 4 bases at J, leaving 10 bases unmatched. The CDR3 covers 17 residues. CDR3 DNA sequence: TGTGCCAGCAGCTTAGGGGGGGGGTCTGACGGCTCAGATACGCAGTATTTT. Its translation: CASSLGGGSDGSDTQYF.

This clone was recorded a few times. Compared with germline, one end of the junction differs, possibly owing to a read error. CDR3 nucleotides: TGTTCCAGCAGCTTGAGGACTAGCGGGGGGCTACGGGTCACAGATACGCAGTATTTT. Its translation: CSSSLRTSGGLRVTDTQYF. This sequence joins TRBV7-9 and TRBJ2-3; 14 bases agree with TRBD2. The CDR3 length is 19 residues. Per germline, CDR1 SEHNR and CDR2 FQNEAQ (reference sequence).

The chain is built from TRBV11-2 and TRBJ1-2, with D possibly matching TRBD1 (6 bases). The V and J ends lost 4 bases and 5 bases respectively, with 17 bases between them. The germline gives CDR1 SGHAT, CDR2 FQNNGV. This CDR3 spans 15 amino acids. The CDR3 spells CASSSGTGLGYGYTF. The CDR3 region has the DNA TGTGCCAGCAGCTCAGGCACAGGGCTGGGTTATGGCTACACCTTC.

V usage is TRBV19 and J usage is TRBJ1-6; TRBD1 might be the D (6 bases). Germline V gene lookup returns CDR1 LNHDA and CDR2 SQIVND (reference sequence). Trimming removed 7 bases at V and 0 bases at J, with 7 bases between. This CDR3 region has 14 residues. The CDR3 DNA reads TGTGCCAGTACAGGGGACTCCTATAATTCACCCCTCCACTTT. Translating gives CASTGDSYNSPLHF. The full variable domain, rest sourced from reference TRBV19 and TRBJ1-6, is DGGITQSPKYLFRKEGQNVTLSCEQNLNHDAMYWYRQDPGQGLRLIYYSQIVNDFQKGDIAEGYSVSREKKESFPLTVTSAQKNPTAFYLCASTGDSYNSPLHFGNGTRLTVT.

The chain recombines TRBV9 with TRBJ2-5, with 8 bases fitting TRBD1. The V and J ends lost 4 bases and 0 bases, in that order; junction bases with no gene match: 5. Germline CDR1 and CDR2: SGDLS and YYNGEE. The CDR3 covers 15 residues. CDR3 nucleotide sequence: TGTGCCAGCAGCCACCCGGACAGGGACCAAGAGACCCAGTACTTC. It codes for CASSHPDRDQETQYF.

The chain has TRBV10-3 and TRBJ2-7, with D uncertain. The CDR3 loop spans 13 amino acids. Germline CDR1 is ENHRY and CDR2 is SYGVKD. Trimming pared 7 bases from V and 1 base from J, leaving 11 bases between. CDR3 DNA: TGTGCCATCAATGTTCAAAAATCCTACGAGCAGTACTTC. This codes for CAINVQKSYEQYF.

On this clone: One end of the junction does not line up with germline, which may come from a read error. The chain couples TRBV7-9 to TRBJ1-1; D unclear. The CDR3 contains 12 residues. CDR1 and CDR2 (germline): SEHNR, FQNEAQ (reference sequence). CDR3 residues: CSSSLPNTEAFF. DNA of the CDR3: TGTTCCAGCAGCCTACCGAACACTGAAGCTTTCTTT.

V usage is TRBV4-2 and J usage is TRBJ2-7; 10 bases are shared with TRBD2. V dropped 1 base and J dropped 6; count of bases not matched to a gene: 12. The CDR3 is 17 amino acids. Germline V gives CDR1 LGHNA, CDR2 YNFKEQ. The CDR3 DNA sequence: TGTGCCAGCAGCCAAGTAGGGAGCGGGGGGGCCGGGGGCGAGCAGTACTTC. It specifies CASSQVGSGGAGGEQYF.

The table lists this clone with a few counts. The J gene is TRBJ2-4, the V gene TRBV7-9; a possible D gene is TRBD2 (5 bases). Germline V gene data show CDR1 as SEHNR and CDR2 as FQNEAQ (reference sequence). The CDR3 covers 15 residues. V was shortened by 0 bases and J by 6 bases, with 12 bases between the two germline ends. The CDR3 DNA reads as TGTGCCAGCAGCTTAGCCCCACCGGGGAGAAACATTCAGTACTTC. As protein: CASSLAPPGRNIQYF.

This clone appeared a few times. This chain joins TRBV18 and TRBJ1-5; the D is unclear. This CDR3 has 17 amino acids. Germline loops: CDR1 KGHSH, CDR2 LQKENI. The V end lost 3 bases, the J end lost 2 bases, and 17 bases lay between the germline ends. In DNA form, the CDR3 reads TGTGCCAGCTCACCCCTCGGCGGGAAAGTAGGCAATCAGCCCCAGCATTTT. This codes for CASSPLGGKVGNQPQHF. The full variable domain, in which reference TRBV18 and TRBJ1-5 provide the parts outside the CDR3, is NAGVMQNPRHLVRRRGQEARLRCSPMKGHSHVYWYRQLPEEGLKFMVYLQKENIIDESGMPKERFSAEFPKEGPSILRIQQVVRGDSAAYFCASSPLGGKVGNQPQHFGDGTRLSIL.

The chain uses TRBV5-4 and TRBJ2-7, with TRBD1 identical over 10 bases. The J segment lost 6 bases and the V segment lost 3 bases, leaving 12 bases of the junction unmatched. CDR1 SGHNT and CDR2 YYREEE come from the germline V gene (reference sequence). This CDR3 spans 16 amino acids. The CDR3 DNA reads as TGTGCCAGCAGCTCGCCCGGGACAGGGGAGGTAGGCGAGCAGTACTTC. Translated: CASSSPGTGEVGEQYF.

The V gene is TRBV7-8, the J gene TRBJ2-5, with 7 bases fitting TRBD2. Germline V gives CDR1 SGHVS, CDR2 FQNEAQ. This CDR3 contains 18 residues. Germline trimming cut 0 bases from V and 3 bases from J; bases unmatched to any gene: 13. CDR3 sequence: CASSLAGGGLISEETQYF. CDR3 bases: TGTGCCAGCAGCTTAGCTGGGGGGGGTTTAATCTCGGAAGAGACCCAGTACTTC.

As regards this clone: One junction end does not reproduce the germline sequence, and a read error may be involved. The chain combines TRBV11-3 with TRBJ2-2, with no clear D. Germline CDR1 SGHNT, CDR2 YENEEA. The CDR3 runs 13 residues. CDR3 DNA sequence: TGTGCCAGCAGCGTAGAGTTCGCCGGGGAGCTGTTTTTT. Translated: CASSVEFAGELFF.

The chain combines TRBV30 with TRBJ1-3, with D hard to call. Germline loops: CDR1 GTSNPN, CDR2 SVGIG (reference sequence). The CDR3 is 13 amino acids. V lost 4 bases and J 4 bases, leaving 11 bases between the germline ends. CDR3 in amino acids: CAWTVSFGNTIYF. The CDR3 nucleotides are TGTGCCTGGACAGTTTCGTTCGGAAACACCATATATTTT.

This clone was picked up a small number of times. CDR3: CASSPNHSGPPKNIQYF. The CDR3 nucleotides read TGCGCCAGCAGTCCCAACCATAGCGGGCCTCCCAAAAACATTCAGTACTTC. The chain recombines TRBV23-1 with TRBJ2-4, with 7 positions matching TRBD2. TRBV23-1 is filed as an ORF, its function uncertain. The CDR3 is 17 amino acids. V was pared by 4 bases and J by 2 bases, with 11 bases of the junction left unmatched.

This rearrangement joins TRBV5-1 to TRBJ1-4; D is possibly TRBD1 (6 bases). The germline V gene has CDR1 SGHRS and CDR2 YFSETQ. This CDR3 is built from 17 residues. V lost 0 bases and J 0 bases, leaving 12 bases between the germline ends. CDR3 amino acids: CASSLAPGQPTNEKLFF. The CDR3 bases are TGCGCCAGCAGCTTGGCCCCCGGACAGCCAACTAATGAAAAACTGTTTTTT. Together with reference TRBV5-1 and TRBJ1-4, the CDR3 gives the full variable domain: KAGVTQTPRYLIKTRGQQVTLSCSPISGHRSVSWYQQTPGQGLQFLFEYFSETQRNKGNFPGRFSGRQFSNSRSEMNVSTLELGDSALYLCASSLAPGQPTNEKLFFGSGTQLSVL.

With respect to this clone: At one end the junction does not follow the germline gene, possibly because of a read error. The rearrangement uses TRBV20-1 and TRBJ2-4; a weak D match, TRBD2 (5 bases). Germline V CDR1 and CDR2: DFQATT, SNEGSKA (reference sequence). The CDR3 loop spans 11 amino acids. The CDR3 DNA follows: TGCAGTGCCCCGACGGTCGAGGGATACGACTTC. This sequence encodes CSAPTVEGYDF.

This chain connects TRBV27 to TRBJ2-3, with 9 bases identical to TRBD1. V shed 5 bases and J 7 bases; nucleotides not matched to a gene: 10. This CDR3 region has 15 residues. Germline V gene data show CDR1 as MNHEY and CDR2 as SMNVEV (reference sequence). This chain's CDR3 is CASSPMPGTGNTQYF. For the CDR3, the DNA is TGTGCCAGCAGTCCAATGCCCGGGACAGGGAATACGCAGTATTTT.

The chain links TRBV2 to TRBJ1-6; possible D gene TRBD1, 6 bases. Germline lookup yields CDR1 SNHLY and CDR2 FYNNEI. The V end lost 6 bases, the J end lost 7 bases, and 16 bases lay between the germline ends. There are 15 residues in the CDR3. DNA for the CDR3: TGTGCCAGCAGGGCCCAGGGGCACGACAATTCACCCCTCCACTTT. Encoded protein: CASRAQGHDNSPLHF.

In this sample, this clone turned up a few times. The gene calls are TRBV25-1 and TRBJ1-4; 8 nucleotides line up with TRBD1. The germline V gene encodes CDR1 MGHDK and CDR2 SYGVNS. V lost 4 bases to trimming and J lost 7 bases; unmatched junction nucleotides: 8. This CDR3 contains 15 residues. CDR3 in DNA: TGTGCCAGCAGTGTATCCGGGACAGGCGGTGAAAAACTGTTTTTT. Its protein is CASSVSGTGGEKLFF.

The chain employs TRBV5-5 and TRBJ1-6, with D possibly matching TRBD1 (6 bases). This CDR3 comprises 16 residues. CDR1 SGHKS and CDR2 YYEKEE come from the germline V gene (reference sequence). V lost 3 bases and J 0 bases, leaving 10 bases between the germline ends. The DNA for the CDR3 is TGTGCCAGCAGCTCCGGACAGAACTCCTATAATTCACCCCTCCACTTT. It translates to CASSSGQNSYNSPLHF.

The rearrangement joins TRBV5-4 to TRBJ2-1, with 9 positions matching TRBD1. The germline V gene has CDR1 SGHNT and CDR2 YYREEE (reference sequence). The junction had 4 bases not matched to a gene; V was cut back by 4 bases and J by 14 bases. The CDR3 totals 11 residues. The CDR3 sequence: CASSQGQGEFF. The CDR3 region has the DNA TGTGCCAGCAGCCAGGGACAGGGAGAGTTCTTC.

The genes are TRBV9 and TRBJ1-2; 8 nucleotides match TRBD1. V was pared by 0 bases and J by 4 bases, with 5 bases of the junction left unmatched. The CDR3 has 15 amino acids. Germline CDR1 is SGDLS and CDR2 is YYNGEE. The CDR3 DNA reads as TGTGCCAGCAGCGTAGTAGACAGGGGATTCTATGGCTACACCTTC. Its protein product is CASSVVDRGFYGYTF.